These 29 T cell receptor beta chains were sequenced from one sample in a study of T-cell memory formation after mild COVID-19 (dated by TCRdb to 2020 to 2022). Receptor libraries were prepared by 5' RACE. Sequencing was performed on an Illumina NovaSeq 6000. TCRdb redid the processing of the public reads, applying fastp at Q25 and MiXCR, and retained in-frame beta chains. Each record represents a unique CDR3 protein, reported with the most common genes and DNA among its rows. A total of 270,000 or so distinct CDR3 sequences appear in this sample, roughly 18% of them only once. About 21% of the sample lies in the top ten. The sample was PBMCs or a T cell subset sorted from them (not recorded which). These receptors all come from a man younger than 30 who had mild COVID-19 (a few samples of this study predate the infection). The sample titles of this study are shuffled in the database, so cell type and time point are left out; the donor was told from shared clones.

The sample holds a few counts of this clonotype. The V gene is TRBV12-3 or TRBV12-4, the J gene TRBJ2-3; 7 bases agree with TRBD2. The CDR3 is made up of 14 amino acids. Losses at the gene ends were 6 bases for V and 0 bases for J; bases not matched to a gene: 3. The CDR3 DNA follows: TGTGCCAGCAGGAGCGGGGCTAGCACAGATACGCAGTATTTT. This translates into CASRSGASTDTQYF.

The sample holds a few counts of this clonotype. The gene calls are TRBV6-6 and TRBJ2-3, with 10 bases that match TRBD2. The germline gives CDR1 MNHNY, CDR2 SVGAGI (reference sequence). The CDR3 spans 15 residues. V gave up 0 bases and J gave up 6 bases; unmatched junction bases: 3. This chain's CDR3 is CASSYSTSGFDTQYF. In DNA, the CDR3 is TGTGCCAGCAGTTACTCGACTAGCGGGTTTGATACGCAGTATTTT.

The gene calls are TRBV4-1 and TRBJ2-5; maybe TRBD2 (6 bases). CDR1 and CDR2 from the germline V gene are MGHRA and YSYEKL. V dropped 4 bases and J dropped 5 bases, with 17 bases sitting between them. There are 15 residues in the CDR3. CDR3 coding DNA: TGCGCCAGCAGCCGGGGGACCTCGGGGGTCGAGACCCAGTACTTC. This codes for CASSRGTSGVETQYF.

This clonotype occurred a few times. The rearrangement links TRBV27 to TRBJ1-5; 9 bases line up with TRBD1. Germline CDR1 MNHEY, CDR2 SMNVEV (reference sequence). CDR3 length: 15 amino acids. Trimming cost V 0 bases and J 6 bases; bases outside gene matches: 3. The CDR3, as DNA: TGTGCCAGCAGTTTATCAGGGACAGGGATTCAGCCCCAGCATTTT. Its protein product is CASSLSGTGIQPQHF.

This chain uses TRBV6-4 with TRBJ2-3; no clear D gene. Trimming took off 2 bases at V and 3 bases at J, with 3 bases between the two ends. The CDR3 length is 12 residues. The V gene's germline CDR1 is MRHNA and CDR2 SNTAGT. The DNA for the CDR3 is TGTGCCAGCAGTGACGTGACAGATACGCAGTATTTT. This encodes CASSDVTDTQYF.

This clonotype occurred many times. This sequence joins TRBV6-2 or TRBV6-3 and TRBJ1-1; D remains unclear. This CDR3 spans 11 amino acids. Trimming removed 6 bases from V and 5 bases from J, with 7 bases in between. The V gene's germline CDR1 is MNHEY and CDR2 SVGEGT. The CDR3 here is CASSSRTEAFF. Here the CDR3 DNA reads TGTGCCAGCAGCTCTAGGACTGAAGCTTTCTTT.

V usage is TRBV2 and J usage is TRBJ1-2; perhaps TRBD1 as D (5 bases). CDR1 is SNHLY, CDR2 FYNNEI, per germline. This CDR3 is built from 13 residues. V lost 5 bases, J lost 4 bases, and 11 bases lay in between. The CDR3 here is CASSPLQVYGYTF. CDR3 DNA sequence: TGTGCCAGCAGTCCACTACAGGTCTATGGCTACACCTTC.

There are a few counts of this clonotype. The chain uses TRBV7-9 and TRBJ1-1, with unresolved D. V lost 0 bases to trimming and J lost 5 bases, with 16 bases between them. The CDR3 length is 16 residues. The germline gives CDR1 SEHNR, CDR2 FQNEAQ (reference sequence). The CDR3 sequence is CASSLAIISEGTEAFF. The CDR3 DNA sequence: TGTGCCAGCAGCTTAGCGATTATCAGTGAGGGTACTGAAGCTTTCTTT.

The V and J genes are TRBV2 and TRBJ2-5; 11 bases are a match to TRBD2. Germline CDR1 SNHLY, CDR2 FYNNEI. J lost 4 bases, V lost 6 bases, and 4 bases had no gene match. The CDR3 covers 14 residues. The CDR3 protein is CASRTSGVGETQYF. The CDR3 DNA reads TGTGCCAGCAGGACTAGCGGGGTAGGAGAGACCCAGTACTTC.

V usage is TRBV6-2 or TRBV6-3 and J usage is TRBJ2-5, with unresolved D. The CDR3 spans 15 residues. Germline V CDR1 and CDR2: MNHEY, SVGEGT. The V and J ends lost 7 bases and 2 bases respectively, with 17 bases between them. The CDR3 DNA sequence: TGTGCCAGCACCCGGTCCGTACTCCGACAAGAGACCCAGTACTTC. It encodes CASTRSVLRQETQYF.

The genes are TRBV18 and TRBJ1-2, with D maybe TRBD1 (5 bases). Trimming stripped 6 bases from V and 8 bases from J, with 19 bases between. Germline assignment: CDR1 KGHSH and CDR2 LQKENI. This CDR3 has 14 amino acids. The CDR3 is CASSQVQGTGGYTF. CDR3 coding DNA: TGTGCCAGCTCGCAGGTCCAAGGGACCGGAGGCTACACCTTC.

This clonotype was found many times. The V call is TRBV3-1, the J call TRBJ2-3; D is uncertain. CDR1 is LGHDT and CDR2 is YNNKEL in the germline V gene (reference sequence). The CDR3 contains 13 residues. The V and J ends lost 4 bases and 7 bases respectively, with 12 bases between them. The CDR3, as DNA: TGTGCCAGCAGCCCCTTCTCTGGGTATACGCAGTATTTT. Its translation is CASSPFSGYTQYF.

The CDR3 reads CSVVAGGPEQFF. CDR3 DNA sequence: TGCAGCGTTGTGGCAGGGGGCCCTGAGCAGTTCTTC. The rearrangement uses TRBV29-1 and TRBJ2-1; 8 nucleotides match TRBD1. V lost 4 bases and J lost 9; bases outside the gene matches: 5. Germline V gives CDR1 SQVTM, CDR2 ANQGSEA. The CDR3 has 12 residues.

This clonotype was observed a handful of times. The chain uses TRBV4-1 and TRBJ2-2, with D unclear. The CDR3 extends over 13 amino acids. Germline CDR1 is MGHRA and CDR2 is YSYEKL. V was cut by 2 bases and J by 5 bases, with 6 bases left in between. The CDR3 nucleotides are TGCGCCAGCAGCCAACTGGATACCGGGGAGCTGTTTTTT. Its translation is CASSQLDTGELFF.

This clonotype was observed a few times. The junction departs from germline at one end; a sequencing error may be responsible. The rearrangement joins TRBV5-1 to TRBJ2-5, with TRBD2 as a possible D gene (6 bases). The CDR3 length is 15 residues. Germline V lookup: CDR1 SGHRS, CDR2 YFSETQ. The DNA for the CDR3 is TGCGCCAGCACCTTGGGGGGACCGATCCAAGAGACCCAGTACTTC. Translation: CASTLGGPIQETQYF. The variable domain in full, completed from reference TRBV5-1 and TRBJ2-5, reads KAGVTQTPRYLIKTRGQQVTLSCSPISGHRSVSWYQQTPGQGLQFLFEYFSETQRNKGNFPGRFSGRQFSNSRSEMNVSTLELGDSALYLCASTLGGPIQETQYFGPGTRLLVL.

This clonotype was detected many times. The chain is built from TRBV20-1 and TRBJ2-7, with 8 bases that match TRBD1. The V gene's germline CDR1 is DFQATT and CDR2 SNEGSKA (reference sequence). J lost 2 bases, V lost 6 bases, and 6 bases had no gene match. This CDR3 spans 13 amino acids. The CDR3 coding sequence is TGCAGTGCCGTGGACAGGGCCACCTACGAGCAGTACGTC. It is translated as CSAVDRATYEQYV.

This chain's CDR3 is CASSTSGGTQETQYF. The DNA of the CDR3 is TGTGCCAGCAGTACTAGCGGGGGGACTCAAGAGACCCAGTACTTC. This rearrangement joins TRBV6-5 to TRBJ2-5, with TRBD2 matching over 12 bases. Germline-derived CDR1 and CDR2 are MNHEY and SVGAGI. The CDR3 covers 15 residues. With 5 bases clipped from V and 2 bases from J, the junction kept 3 bases outside the gene matches.

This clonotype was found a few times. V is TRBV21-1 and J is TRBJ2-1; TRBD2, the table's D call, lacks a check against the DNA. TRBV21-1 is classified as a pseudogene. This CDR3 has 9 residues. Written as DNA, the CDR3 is TGTGCCAGCTGCAGCGGGGCCCACTTC. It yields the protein CASCSGAHF.

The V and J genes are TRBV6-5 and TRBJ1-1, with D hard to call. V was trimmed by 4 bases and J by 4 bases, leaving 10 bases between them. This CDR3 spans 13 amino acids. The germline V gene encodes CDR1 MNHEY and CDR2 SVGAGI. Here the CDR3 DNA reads TGTGCCAGCAGTTCGGATGAGGGCACTGAAGCTTTCTTT. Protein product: CASSSDEGTEAFF.

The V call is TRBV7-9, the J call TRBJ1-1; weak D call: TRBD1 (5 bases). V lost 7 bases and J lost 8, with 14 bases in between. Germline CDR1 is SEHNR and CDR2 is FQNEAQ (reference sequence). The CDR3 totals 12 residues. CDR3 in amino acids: CASMGEEQEAFF. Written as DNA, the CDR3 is TGTGCCAGCATGGGGGAGGAACAGGAAGCTTTCTTT.

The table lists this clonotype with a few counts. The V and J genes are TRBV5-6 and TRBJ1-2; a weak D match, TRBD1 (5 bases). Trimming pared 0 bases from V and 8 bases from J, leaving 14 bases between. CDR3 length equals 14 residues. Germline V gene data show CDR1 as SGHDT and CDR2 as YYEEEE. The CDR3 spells CASSLVWQGEGYTF. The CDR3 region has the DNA TGTGCCAGCAGCTTGGTTTGGCAGGGTGAAGGCTACACCTTC. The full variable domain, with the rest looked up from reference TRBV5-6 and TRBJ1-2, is DAGVTQSPTHLIKTRGQQVTLRCSPKSGHDTVSWYQQALGQGPQFIFQYYEEEERQRGNFPDRFSGHQFPNYSSELNVNALLLGDSALYLCASSLVWQGEGYTFGSGTRLTVV.

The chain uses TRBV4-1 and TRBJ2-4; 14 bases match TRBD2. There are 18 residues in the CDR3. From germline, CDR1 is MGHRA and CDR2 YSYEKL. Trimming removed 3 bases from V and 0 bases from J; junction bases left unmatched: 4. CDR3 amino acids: CASSHGLAGGRAKNIQYF. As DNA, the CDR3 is TGCGCCAGCAGCCACGGACTAGCGGGGGGTAGAGCCAAAAACATTCAGTACTTC.

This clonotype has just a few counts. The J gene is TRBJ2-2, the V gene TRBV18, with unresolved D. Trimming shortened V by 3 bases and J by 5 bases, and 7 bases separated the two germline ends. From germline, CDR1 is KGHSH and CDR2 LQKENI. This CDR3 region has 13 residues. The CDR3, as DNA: TGTGCCAGCTCACCTGACGGAACCGGGGAGCTGTTTTTT. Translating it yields CASSPDGTGELFF.

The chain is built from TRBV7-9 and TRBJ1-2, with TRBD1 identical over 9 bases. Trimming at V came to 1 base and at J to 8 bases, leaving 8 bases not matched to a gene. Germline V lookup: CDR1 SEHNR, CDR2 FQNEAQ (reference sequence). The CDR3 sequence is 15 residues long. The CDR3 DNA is TGTGCCAGCAGCTTAGTAGCGGGACAGGGTGGCGGCTACACCTTC. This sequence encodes CASSLVAGQGGGYTF.

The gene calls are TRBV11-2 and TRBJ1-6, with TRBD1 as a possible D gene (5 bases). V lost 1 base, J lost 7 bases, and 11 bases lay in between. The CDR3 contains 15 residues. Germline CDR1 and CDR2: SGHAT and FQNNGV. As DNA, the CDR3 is TGTGCCAGCAGCTTAGGGGGCTACTCCAATTCACCCCTCCACTTT. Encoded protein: CASSLGGYSNSPLHF.

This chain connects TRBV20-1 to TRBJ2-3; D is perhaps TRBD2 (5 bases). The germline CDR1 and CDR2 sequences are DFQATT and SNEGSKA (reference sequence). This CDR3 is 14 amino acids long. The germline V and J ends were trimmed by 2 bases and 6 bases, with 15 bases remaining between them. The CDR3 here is CSARILGEWDTQYF. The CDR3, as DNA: TGCAGTGCTAGAATCCTCGGGGAGTGGGATACGCAGTATTTT.

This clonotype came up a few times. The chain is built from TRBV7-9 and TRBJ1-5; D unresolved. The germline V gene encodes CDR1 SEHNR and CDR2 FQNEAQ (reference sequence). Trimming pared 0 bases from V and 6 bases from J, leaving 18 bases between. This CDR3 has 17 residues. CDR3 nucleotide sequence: TGTGCCAGCAGCTTAGCGGGTGTGGGGATGTTCGGTCAGCCCCAGCATTTT. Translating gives CASSLAGVGMFGQPQHF.

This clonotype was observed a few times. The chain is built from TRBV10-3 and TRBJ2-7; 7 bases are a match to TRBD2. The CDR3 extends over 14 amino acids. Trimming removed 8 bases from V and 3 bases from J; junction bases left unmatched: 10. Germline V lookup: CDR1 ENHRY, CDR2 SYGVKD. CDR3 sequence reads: CAISLGGIGYEQYF. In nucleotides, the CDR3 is TGTGCCATCTCCCTCGGGGGGATTGGCTACGAGCAGTACTTC.

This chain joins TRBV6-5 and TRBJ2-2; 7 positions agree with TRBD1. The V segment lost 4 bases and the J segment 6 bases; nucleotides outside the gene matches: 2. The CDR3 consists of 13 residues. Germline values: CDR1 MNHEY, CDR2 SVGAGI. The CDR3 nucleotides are TGTGCCAGCAGTTTAGGGGGCCCCGGGGAGCTGTTTTTT. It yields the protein CASSLGGPGELFF.